This TCR beta chain is from a study of blood T cell repertoires in COVID-19. With V trimmed by 6 bases and J by 0 bases, 5 bases remained unmatched. From germline, CDR1 is SGHVS and CDR2 FNYEAQ. This CDR3 spans 15 amino acids. Profiled with immunoSEQ multiplex PCR; TCRdb holds only in-frame clones, not every one. The sample contains 40,000 to 50,000 clones, under 95% of which appear only once. The sample consisted of peripheral blood. This chain connects TRBV7-6 to TRBJ2-3, with TRBD1 matching 8 bases. The receptor comes from a man between 65 and 80 years old with active COVID-19. CDR3 coding DNA: TGTGCCAGCAGGCCGGGACAGGAAAGCACAGATACGCAGTATTTT. It yields the protein CASRPGQESTDTQYF.